These 31 T cell receptor beta chains were all obtained from the same sample, sequenced in a study of blood T cell repertoires in COVID-19. Profiled with immunoSEQ multiplex PCR; TCRdb holds only in-frame clones, not every one. Counted here are about 240,000 clones, about 88% occurring once; the ten biggest clones make up about 10%. The sequenced sample consisted of peripheral blood. The origin of the receptors is a woman aged 45-60 years with COVID-19, enrolled during active disease.

CDR3 protein: CASSVAGGGITGELFF. CDR3 coding DNA: TGTGCCAGCAGCGTAGCTGGAGGGGGCATAACCGGGGAGCTGTTTTTT. V usage is TRBV9 and J usage is TRBJ2-2, with D possibly TRBD1 on 7 matching bases. Trimming took 0 bases from V and 5 from J, leaving 14 bases between them. The CDR3 covers 16 residues. Germline V gene data show CDR1 as SGDLS and CDR2 as YYNGEE.

J is TRBJ1-1 and V is TRBV27, with 8 positions matching TRBD1. The CDR3 runs to 13 residues. V was pared by 5 bases and J by 7 bases, with 6 bases of the junction left unmatched. Looked up from germline, CDR1 is MNHEY and CDR2 is SMNVEV (reference sequence). The CDR3 loop is CASSLTGGGEAFF. The CDR3 nucleotides are TGTGCCAGCAGTCTCACAGGGGGGGGTGAAGCTTTCTTT.

This clone turned up a few times. The chain is built from TRBV11-2 and TRBJ2-3, with D maybe TRBD1 (5 bases). V lost 5 bases and J 3 bases, leaving 12 bases between the germline ends. Per germline, CDR1 SGHAT and CDR2 FQNNGV. CDR3 length: 14 amino acids. As DNA, the CDR3 is TGTGCCAGCAGCCCTCACAGGATTACAGATACGCAGTATTTT. Encoded protein: CASSPHRITDTQYF.

The table lists this clone with a count of one. The V and J genes are TRBV27 and TRBJ2-1, with 9 bases lining up with TRBD1. Losses at the gene ends were 5 bases for V and 7 bases for J; bases not matched to a gene: 9. The CDR3 contains 15 residues. CDR1 MNHEY and CDR2 SMNVEV come from the germline V gene (reference sequence). The CDR3 sequence is CASSTRQGDRNEQFF. The CDR3 DNA reads as TGTGCCAGCAGTACCCGACAGGGGGATAGGAATGAGCAGTTCTTC.

The table lists this clone with a few counts. The V and J genes are TRBV4-3 and TRBJ1-1, with a weak D call TRBD1 (5 bases). The V end lost 6 bases, the J end lost 1 base, and 12 bases lay between the germline ends. This CDR3 has 14 amino acids. In germline, CDR1 is LGHNA, CDR2 YSLEER. CDR3 residues: CASSDGQGNTEAFF. CDR3 DNA: TGCGCCAGCAGTGACGGTCAGGGGAACACTGAAGCTTTCTTT.

The gene calls are TRBV6-1 and TRBJ2-6; 9 bases map to TRBD1. The trim removed 1 base at V and 4 bases at J, leaving 11 bases unmatched. Germline-derived CDR1 and CDR2 are MNHNS and SASEGT. This CDR3 comprises 19 residues. The CDR3 DNA reads as TGTGCCAGCAGTGAAGGCTCACAGGGGGCCGTATTGGGGGCCAACGTCCTGACTTTC. Amino acid sequence: CASSEGSQGAVLGANVLTF.

This rearrangement joins TRBV19 to TRBJ2-3; 7 nucleotides agree with TRBD1. The CDR3 sequence is 15 residues long. The V gene end was trimmed by 3 bases and the J gene end by 6 bases; junction bases not matched to a gene: 9. Germline lookup yields CDR1 LNHDA and CDR2 SQIVND (reference sequence). CDR3 residues: CASSILRGTVDTQYF. The CDR3 DNA sequence: TGTGCCAGTAGTATCCTCAGGGGGACAGTGGATACGCAGTATTTT.

The DNA for the CDR3 is TGTGCCAGCAGCTTCGTGAACACTGAAGCTTTCTTT. Translating gives CASSFVNTEAFF. This chain connects TRBV7-9 to TRBJ1-1; no reliable D call. Germline CDR1 and CDR2: SEHNR and FQNEAQ (reference sequence). V gave up 3 bases and J gave up 0 bases, with 2 bases separating them. The CDR3 sequence is 12 residues long.

This rearrangement joins TRBV30 to TRBJ2-3; D gene unclear. V shed 0 bases and J shed 4 bases, with 8 bases lying between them. CDR1 and CDR2 (germline): GTSNPN, SVGIG (reference sequence). The CDR3 has 13 residues. This CDR3 reads CAWSVLSADTQYF. The CDR3 bases are TGTGCCTGGAGTGTACTTTCTGCAGATACGCAGTATTTT.

The chain couples TRBV2 to TRBJ1-3; tentative D call: TRBD1 (5 bases). V was shortened by 8 bases and J by 0 bases, with 14 bases between the two germline ends. The CDR3 runs to 15 residues. Germline V CDR1 and CDR2: SNHLY, FYNNEI. CDR3 loop: CASARTTISGNTIYF. The DNA for the CDR3 is TGTGCCAGCGCCAGGACAACTATCTCTGGAAACACCATATATTTT.

CDR3 DNA: TGTGCCAGCAGTTCCCCCCGGGGAGTCGGCACCGGGGAGCTGTTTTTT. The encoded protein is CASSSPRGVGTGELFF. The chain carries TRBV28 and TRBJ2-2, with a tentative D call TRBD2 (5 bases). Germline V gives CDR1 MDHEN, CDR2 SYDVKM. The CDR3 has 16 residues. V was pared by 4 bases and J by 4 bases, with 16 bases between.

V and J are TRBV7-9 and TRBJ2-5, with D perhaps matching TRBD1 (5 bases). This CDR3 has 15 amino acids. Trimming removed 1 base at V and 4 bases at J, with 13 bases between. Germline V lookup: CDR1 SEHNR, CDR2 FQNEAQ (reference sequence). CDR3 residues: CASSLVIGVGETQYF. The CDR3 nucleotides read TGTGCCAGCAGCTTAGTGATAGGGGTGGGAGAGACCCAGTACTTC.

This clone appeared a few times. This chain joins TRBV19 and TRBJ1-2; D is unresolved. CDR1 is LNHDA and CDR2 is SQIVND in the germline V gene (reference sequence). The length of the CDR3 is 11 residues. V was pared by 9 bases and J by 5 bases, with 10 bases between. CDR3 in amino acids: CASADVYGYTF. CDR3 DNA sequence: TGTGCCAGCGCGGATGTTTATGGCTACACCTTC. Full variable domain (rest looked up from reference TRBV19 and TRBJ1-2): DGGITQSPKYLFRKEGQNVTLSCEQNLNHDAMYWYRQDPGQGLRLIYYSQIVNDFQKGDIAEGYSVSREKKESFPLTVTSAQKNPTAFYLCASADVYGYTFGSGTRLTVV.

The V gene is TRBV19, the J gene TRBJ2-1; 11 positions match TRBD2. Germline V gives CDR1 LNHDA, CDR2 SQIVND (reference sequence). This CDR3 has 16 amino acids. The V segment lost 6 bases and the J segment 4 bases; nucleotides outside the gene matches: 8. CDR3 protein: CASSLLAGAGYNEQFF. For the CDR3, the DNA is TGTGCCAGTAGCCTACTAGCGGGGGCGGGGTACAATGAGCAGTTCTTC.

V is TRBV29-1 and J is TRBJ2-5, with TRBD1 matching 9 bases. V was pared by 4 bases and J by 5 bases, with 8 bases of the junction left unmatched. CDR1 SQVTM and CDR2 ANQGSEA come from the germline V gene. The CDR3 covers 14 residues. The CDR3 DNA follows: TGCAGCGTTGCATCCGGGACAGGGTGGGAGACCCAGTACTTC. As protein: CSVASGTGWETQYF.

V and J are TRBV24-1 and TRBJ1-2, with 9 bases fitting TRBD1. The CDR3 is made up of 15 amino acids. Germline V gives CDR1 KGHDR, CDR2 SFDVKD. J was trimmed by 6 bases and V by 4 bases; bases with no gene match: 8. The CDR3 DNA follows: TGTGCCACCAGTGACCGGACAGGGGTTTTAGATGGCTACACCTTC. It encodes CATSDRTGVLDGYTF.

The chain has TRBV5-6 and TRBJ1-4; weak D call: TRBD1 (6 bases). Germline loops: CDR1 SGHDT, CDR2 YYEEEE. Trimming took off 4 bases at V and 5 bases at J, with 15 bases between the two ends. The CDR3 sequence is 15 residues long. The DNA of the CDR3 is TGTGCCAGCAGCAGGTTCCAGGGGAGAAATGAAAAACTGTTTTTT. Its translation is CASSRFQGRNEKLFF.

This sequence joins TRBV7-2 and TRBJ1-6; D may be TRBD1 (5 bases). This CDR3 is 18 amino acids long. Germline CDR1 reads SGHTA; CDR2 reads FQGNSA. The V and J ends lost 0 bases and 7 bases respectively, with 19 bases between them. CDR3 loop: CASSLASLYGGNNSPLHF. In DNA form, the CDR3 reads TGTGCCAGCAGCTTAGCAAGCTTATATGGGGGGAACAATTCACCCCTCCACTTT.

V gene TRBV29-1 combines with J gene TRBJ2-3; D is possibly TRBD1 (5 bases). V lost 4 bases to trimming and J lost 5 bases, with 13 bases between them. The CDR3 sequence is 13 residues long. Germline V gene data show CDR1 as SQVTM and CDR2 as ANQGSEA. The DNA for the CDR3 is TGCAGCGTTGCTTCAGGGTGGCAAGATACGCAGTATTTT. Its protein product is CSVASGWQDTQYF.

V and J are TRBV7-8 and TRBJ1-1; unclear D gene. V was pared by 5 bases and J by 0 bases, with 13 bases between. CDR1 and CDR2 (germline): SGHVS, FQNEAQ. This CDR3 has 15 residues. CDR3 protein: CASSPPGKMNTEAFF. CDR3 sequence (DNA): TGTGCCAGCAGCCCCCCAGGCAAGATGAACACTGAAGCTTTCTTT.

The sample holds one count of this clone. The rearrangement joins TRBV27 to TRBJ1-5; D perhaps matches TRBD1 (6 bases). Trimming removed 8 bases at V and 6 bases at J, with 17 bases between. This CDR3 has 14 amino acids. The germline V gene encodes CDR1 MNHEY and CDR2 SMNVEV (reference sequence). CDR3 sequence reads: CASSEWGLSQPQHF. The CDR3 region has the DNA TGTGCCAGCTCCGAGTGGGGGCTGAGTCAGCCCCAGCATTTT.

There are a few counts of this clone. This chain joins TRBV11-2 and TRBJ1-2, with 8 bases lining up with TRBD1. The trim removed 0 bases at V and 5 bases at J, leaving 11 bases unmatched. The CDR3 sequence is 17 residues long. Germline values: CDR1 SGHAT, CDR2 FQNNGV. DNA of the CDR3: TGTGCCAGCAGCTTAGATCCCGCAGGGGGCGATTCTTATGGCTACACCTTC. Translating gives CASSLDPAGGDSYGYTF.

The genes are TRBV19 and TRBJ1-6; D is undetermined. Trimming left V 5 bases short and J 6 bases short, with 5 bases between. Germline V CDR1 and CDR2: LNHDA, SQIVND (reference sequence). This CDR3 is built from 12 residues. CDR3 sequence (DNA): TGTGCCAGTAGTCGACTTAATTCACCCCTCCACTTT. Amino acid sequence: CASSRLNSPLHF.

About this clone: Other DNA variants within this sample encode the same CDR3. This chain connects TRBV15 to TRBJ2-7, with unresolved D. Germline-derived CDR1 and CDR2 are LNHNV and YYDKDF (reference sequence). This CDR3 comprises 15 residues. V shed 0 bases and J shed 0 bases, with 9 bases lying between them. In DNA form, the CDR3 reads TGTGCCACCAGCAGAGATCAGTCATCCTCCTACGAGCAGTACTTC. Its translation is CATSRDQSSSYEQYF. The full variable domain, rest sourced from reference TRBV15 and TRBJ2-7, is DAMVIQNPRYQVTQFGKPVTLSCSQTLNHNVMYWYQQKSSQAPKLLFHYYDKDFNNEADTPDNFQSRRPNTSFCFLDIRSPGLGDTAMYLCATSRDQSSSYEQYFGPGTRLTVT.

The chain recombines TRBV7-6 with TRBJ1-3; D is uncertain. Germline lookup yields CDR1 SGHVS and CDR2 FNYEAQ. This CDR3 comprises 15 residues. Deletions cut 3 bases from V and 4 bases from J, with 13 bases between. The CDR3 spells CASSLEGGQGNTIYF. The CDR3 DNA is TGTGCCAGCAGCTTGGAGGGCGGGCAAGGAAACACCATATATTTT.

The chain links TRBV9 to TRBJ2-7, with 8 bases lining up with TRBD1. V was pared by 4 bases and J by 5 bases, with 2 bases of the junction left unmatched. There are 12 residues in the CDR3. Germline CDR1 and CDR2: SGDLS and YYNGEE. The CDR3 DNA reads as TGTGCCAGCAGCCACAGGGGGGACGAGCAGTACTTC. Translation gives CASSHRGDEQYF. The entire variable domain, with the rest obtained from reference TRBV9 and TRBJ2-7, is as follows: DSGVTQTPKHLITATGQRVTLRCSPRSGDLSVYWYQQSLDQGLQFLIQYYNGEERAKGNILERFSAQQFPDLHSELNLSSLELGDSALYFCASSHRGDEQYFGPGTRLTVT.

This chain joins TRBV19 and TRBJ2-7; 8 bases match TRBD1. From germline, CDR1 is LNHDA and CDR2 SQIVND (reference sequence). V shed 1 base and J 0 bases; nucleotides not matched to a gene: 5. The length of the CDR3 is 16 residues. CDR3 sequence (DNA): TGTGCCAGTAGTATAGCGGAGACAGGGGTCTCCTACGAGCAGTACTTC. Its protein product is CASSIAETGVSYEQYF.

This chain joins TRBV6-2 or TRBV6-3 and TRBJ1-5, with D perhaps TRBD1 (6 bases). The V end was cut by 6 bases, the J end by 6 bases, with 18 bases between. In germline, CDR1 is MNHEY, CDR2 SVGEGT. The CDR3 consists of 15 residues. CDR3 region: CASSPNTGFGQPQHF. The CDR3 nucleotides read TGTGCCAGCAGCCCAAACACAGGGTTTGGTCAGCCCCAGCATTTT.

The genes are TRBV6-6 and TRBJ1-6; a possible D gene is TRBD1 (5 bases). The CDR3 sequence is 12 residues long. With 4 bases removed from V and 14 bases from J, the gap between germline ends came to 12 bases. CDR1 and CDR2 (germline): MNHNY, SVGAGI (reference sequence). This CDR3 is CASSLTAGALHF. In nucleotides, the CDR3 is TGTGCCAGCAGTTTGACTGCGGGGGCCCTCCACTTT.

The V call is TRBV10-3, the J call TRBJ1-5; no definite D call. V was pared by 6 bases and J by 0 bases, with 9 bases between. From germline, CDR1 is ENHRY and CDR2 SYGVKD. This CDR3 is 14 amino acids long. The CDR3 is CAIRADHSNQPQHF. CDR3 nucleotide sequence: TGTGCCATCAGGGCAGATCATAGCAATCAGCCCCAGCATTTT.

The chain has TRBV9 and TRBJ1-2; possible D gene TRBD1, 6 bases. V gave up 0 bases and J gave up 6 bases, with 9 bases separating them. Germline CDR1 is SGDLS and CDR2 is YYNGEE. This CDR3 contains 13 residues. Here the CDR3 DNA reads TGTGCCAGCAGCGTAGAGGGGGTCGATGGCTACACCTTC. Protein: CASSVEGVDGYTF.